Sequencing of this TCR beta chain was carried out in a study of blood T cells in healthy people across ages. A J-beta primer mix and a sample-barcoded 5' primer were used in a second PCR of about 7 to 11 cycles. MiXCR, applied by TCRdb to the 5' RACE reads, yields one record per CDR3 protein. The sample shows approximately 1.5 million distinct CDR3 sequences, almost 35% of them seen only once. Overall study results and limits: With age, beta diversity per million T cells declined roughly linearly, significantly by 30 to 50.

As regards this clonotype: The antigen is undetermined.

The source is a woman under 40 in good health. The sequenced sample was blood.

CDR3: CASTGGLGPQHF. CDR3 coding DNA: TGTGCCAGCACCGGGGGGCTAGGTCCCCAGCATTTT. The V and J genes are TRBV12-3 or TRBV12-4 and TRBJ1-5; a possible D gene is TRBD1 (6 bases). This CDR3 is 12 amino acids long. V was trimmed by 7 bases and J by 10 bases, leaving 14 bases between them.